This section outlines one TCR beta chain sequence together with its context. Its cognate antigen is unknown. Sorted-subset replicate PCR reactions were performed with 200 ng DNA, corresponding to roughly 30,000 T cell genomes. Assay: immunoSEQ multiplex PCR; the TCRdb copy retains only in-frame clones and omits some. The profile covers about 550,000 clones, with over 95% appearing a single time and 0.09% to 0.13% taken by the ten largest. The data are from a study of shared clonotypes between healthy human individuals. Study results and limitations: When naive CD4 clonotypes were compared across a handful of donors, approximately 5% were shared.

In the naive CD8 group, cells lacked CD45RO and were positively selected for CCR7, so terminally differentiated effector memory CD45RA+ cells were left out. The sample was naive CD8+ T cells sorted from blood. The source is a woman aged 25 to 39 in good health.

CDR3 residues: CASSFGPPYTEAFF. The CDR3 nucleotides read TGTGCCAGCAGTTTCGGGCCGCCCTACACTGAAGCTTTCTTT. The rearrangement links TRBV28 to TRBJ1-1, with D hard to call. V was clipped by 3 bases and J by 3 bases, with 11 bases between them. The CDR3 sequence is 14 residues long. In germline, CDR1 is MDHEN, CDR2 SYDVKM.